This T cell receptor beta chain was documented in a study of follicular helper T cells after annual influenza vaccination. Time point meaning: 2014-2015 season, 7 days after vaccination. No donor had influenza vaccine in the prior 6 months; all lived in the community. Sequenced by immunoSEQ multiplex PCR; TCRdb stores in-frame clones only, minus some. Among around 15,000 clones listed, about 81% were seen once. The CDR3 length is 16 residues. The V and J ends lost 8 bases and 7 bases, in that order; junction bases with no gene match: 9. CDR1 is SGDLS and CDR2 is YYNGEE in the germline V gene. The study, taken as a whole, reports: Rare clonotypes were missed; only about 9-21% of cells gave TCRB. Plasmablast frequency change correlated with clonality change in ICOS+CD38+ cTfh. Each annual vaccination recalled recurring oligoclonal ICOS+CD38+ cTfh clonotypes.

Comments on this clone: Its antigen is undetermined.

This receptor was taken from an adult who received the influenza vaccine. The chain recombines TRBV9 with TRBJ2-1, with TRBD2 matching 16 bases. The specimen comprised CXCR5+ CD38- circulating T follicular helper cells from blood, sampled 7 days after influenza vaccination. The subset is: circulating Tfh, non-naive CD4+CXCR5+PD-1+ (ICOS+CD38+ or ICOS-CD38-). CDR3 nucleotides: TGTGCCAGTACTGTTGCGGGACTAGCGGGAGGGAATGAGCAGTTCTTC. It is translated as CASTVAGLAGGNEQFF.